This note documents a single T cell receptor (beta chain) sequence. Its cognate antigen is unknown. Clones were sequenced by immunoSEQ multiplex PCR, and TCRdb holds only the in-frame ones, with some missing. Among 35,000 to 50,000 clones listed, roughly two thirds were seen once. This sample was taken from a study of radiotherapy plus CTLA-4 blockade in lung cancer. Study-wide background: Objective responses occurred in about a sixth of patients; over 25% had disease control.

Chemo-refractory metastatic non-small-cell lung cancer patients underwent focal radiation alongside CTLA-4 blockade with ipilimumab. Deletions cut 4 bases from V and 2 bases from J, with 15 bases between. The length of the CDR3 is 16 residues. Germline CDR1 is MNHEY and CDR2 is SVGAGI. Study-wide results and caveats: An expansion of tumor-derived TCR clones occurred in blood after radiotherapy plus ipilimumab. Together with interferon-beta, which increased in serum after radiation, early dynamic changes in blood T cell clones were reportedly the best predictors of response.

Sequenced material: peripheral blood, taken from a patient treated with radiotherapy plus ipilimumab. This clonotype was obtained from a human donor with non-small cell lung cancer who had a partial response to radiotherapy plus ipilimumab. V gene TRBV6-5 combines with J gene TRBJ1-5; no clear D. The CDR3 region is CASSFSPPQGNQPQHF. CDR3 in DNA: TGTGCCAGCAGTTTTTCTCCACCGCAGGGCAATCAGCCCCAGCATTTT.